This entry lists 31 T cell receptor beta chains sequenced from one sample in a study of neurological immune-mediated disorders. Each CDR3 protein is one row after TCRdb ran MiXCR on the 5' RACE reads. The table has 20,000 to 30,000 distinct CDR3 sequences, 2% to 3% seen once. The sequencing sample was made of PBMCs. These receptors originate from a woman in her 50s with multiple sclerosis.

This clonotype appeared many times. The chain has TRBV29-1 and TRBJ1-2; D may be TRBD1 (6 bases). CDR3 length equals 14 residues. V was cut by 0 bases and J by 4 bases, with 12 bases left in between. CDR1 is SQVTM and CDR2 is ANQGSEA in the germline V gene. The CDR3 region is CSVEDVGGLYGYTF. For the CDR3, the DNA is TGCAGCGTTGAAGATGTAGGGGGACTCTATGGCTACACCTTC.

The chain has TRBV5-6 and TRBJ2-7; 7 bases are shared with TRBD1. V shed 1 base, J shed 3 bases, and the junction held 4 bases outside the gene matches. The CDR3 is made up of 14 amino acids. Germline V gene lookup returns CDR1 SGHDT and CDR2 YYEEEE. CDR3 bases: TGTGCCAGCAGCTTGACAGGGGCGGACTACGAGCAGTACTTC. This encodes CASSLTGADYEQYF.

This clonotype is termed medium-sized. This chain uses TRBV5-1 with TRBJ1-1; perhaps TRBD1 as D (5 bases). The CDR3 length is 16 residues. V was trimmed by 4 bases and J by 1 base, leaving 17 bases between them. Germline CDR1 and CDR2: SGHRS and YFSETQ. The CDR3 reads CASSTALQGPNTEAFF. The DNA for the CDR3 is TGCGCCAGCAGCACCGCCCTTCAGGGACCGAACACTGAAGCTTTCTTT.

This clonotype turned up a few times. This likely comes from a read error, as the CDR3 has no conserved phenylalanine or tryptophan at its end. CDR3 in amino acids: CASGTGTNYGYTN. The CDR3 nucleotides are TGTGCCAGCGGAACAGGGACTAACTATGGCTACACCAAC. The rearrangement joins TRBV7-6 to TRBJ1-2; tentative D call: TRBD1 (6 bases). V was cut by 8 bases and J by 0 bases, with 10 bases left in between. The CDR3 contains 13 residues. Germline CDR1 is SGHVS and CDR2 is FNYEAQ.

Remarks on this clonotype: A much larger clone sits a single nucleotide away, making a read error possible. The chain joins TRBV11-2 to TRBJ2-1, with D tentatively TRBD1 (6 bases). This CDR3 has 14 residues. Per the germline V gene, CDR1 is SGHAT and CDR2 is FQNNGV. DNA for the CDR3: TGTGTCAGCAGCGCCAGTACACAGGGAACGGAGCAGTTCTTC. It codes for CVSSASTQGTEQFF. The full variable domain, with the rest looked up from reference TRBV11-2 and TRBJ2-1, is EAGVAQSPRYKIIEKRQSVAFWCNPISGHATLYWYQQILGQGPKLLIQFQNNGVVDDSQLPKDRFSAERLKGVDSTLKIQPAKLEDSAVYLCVSSASTQGTEQFFGPGTRLTVL.

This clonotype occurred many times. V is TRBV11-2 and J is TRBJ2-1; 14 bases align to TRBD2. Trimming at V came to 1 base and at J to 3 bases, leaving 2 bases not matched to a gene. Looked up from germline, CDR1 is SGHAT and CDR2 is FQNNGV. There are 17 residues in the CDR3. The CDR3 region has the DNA TGTGCCAGCAGCTTAGGAGGGACTAGCGGGGGCTACAATGAGCAGTTCTTC. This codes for CASSLGGTSGGYNEQFF. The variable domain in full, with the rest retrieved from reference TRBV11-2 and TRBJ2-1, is EAGVAQSPRYKIIEKRQSVAFWCNPISGHATLYWYQQILGQGPKLLIQFQNNGVVDDSQLPKDRFSAERLKGVDSTLKIQPAKLEDSAVYLCASSLGGTSGGYNEQFFGPGTRLTVL.

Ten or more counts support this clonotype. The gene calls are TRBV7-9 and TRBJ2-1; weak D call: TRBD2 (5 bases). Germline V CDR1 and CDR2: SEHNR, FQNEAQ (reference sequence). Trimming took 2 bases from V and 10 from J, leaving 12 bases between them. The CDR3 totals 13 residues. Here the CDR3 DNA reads TGTGCCAGCAGCTTAATAGCGACGGGAGAGCAGTTCTTC. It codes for CASSLIATGEQFF. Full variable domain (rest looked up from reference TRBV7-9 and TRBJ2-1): DTGVSQNPRHKITKRGQNVTFRCDPISEHNRLYWYRQTLGQGPEFLTYFQNEAQLEKSRLLSDRFSAERPKGSFSTLEIQRTEQGDSAMYLCASSLIATGEQFFGPGTRLTVL.

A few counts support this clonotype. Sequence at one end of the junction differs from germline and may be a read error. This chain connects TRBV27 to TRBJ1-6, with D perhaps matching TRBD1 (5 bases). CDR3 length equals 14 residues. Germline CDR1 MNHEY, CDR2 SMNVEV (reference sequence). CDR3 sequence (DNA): TGTGCCAGCCAGGGTGGCTCCTATAATTCACCCCTCAACTTT. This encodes CASQGGSYNSPLNF.

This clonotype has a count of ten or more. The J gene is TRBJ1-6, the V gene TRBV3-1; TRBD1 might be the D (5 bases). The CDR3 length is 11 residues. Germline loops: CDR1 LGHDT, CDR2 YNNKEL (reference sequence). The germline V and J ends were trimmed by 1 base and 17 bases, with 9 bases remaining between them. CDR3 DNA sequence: TGTGCCAGCAGCCAAGGCGGGGCGATCCACTTT. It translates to CASSQGGAIHF.

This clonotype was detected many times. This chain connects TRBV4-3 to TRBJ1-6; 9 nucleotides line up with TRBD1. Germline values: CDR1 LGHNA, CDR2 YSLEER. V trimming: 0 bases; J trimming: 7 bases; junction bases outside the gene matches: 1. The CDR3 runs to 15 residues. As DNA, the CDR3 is TGCGCCAGCAGCCAAGAAGGGACAGGGAATTCACCCCTCCACTTT. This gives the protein CASSQEGTGNSPLHF.

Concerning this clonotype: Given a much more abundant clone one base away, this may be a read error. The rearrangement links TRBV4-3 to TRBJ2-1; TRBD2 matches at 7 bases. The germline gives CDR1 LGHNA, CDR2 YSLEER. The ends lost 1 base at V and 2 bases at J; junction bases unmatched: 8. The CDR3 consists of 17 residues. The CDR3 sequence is CASSQGFSAGTYNEQFF. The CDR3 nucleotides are TGCGCCAGCAGCCAAGGATTCTCAGCGGGAACCTACAATGAGCAGTTCTTC.

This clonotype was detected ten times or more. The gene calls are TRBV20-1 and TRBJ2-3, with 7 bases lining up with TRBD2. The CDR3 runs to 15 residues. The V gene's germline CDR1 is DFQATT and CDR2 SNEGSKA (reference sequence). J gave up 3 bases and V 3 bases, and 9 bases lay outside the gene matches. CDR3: CSARGSRAGTDTQYF. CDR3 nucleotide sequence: TGCAGTGCTAGGGGGTCAAGAGCGGGAACAGATACGCAGTATTTT.

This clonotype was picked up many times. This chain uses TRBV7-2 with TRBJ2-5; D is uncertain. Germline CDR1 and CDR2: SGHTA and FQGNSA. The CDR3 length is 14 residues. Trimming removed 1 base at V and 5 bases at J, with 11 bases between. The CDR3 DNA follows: TGTGCCAGCAGCTTAGGGGCTGCGGCTGAGACCCAGTACTTC. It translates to CASSLGAAAETQYF.

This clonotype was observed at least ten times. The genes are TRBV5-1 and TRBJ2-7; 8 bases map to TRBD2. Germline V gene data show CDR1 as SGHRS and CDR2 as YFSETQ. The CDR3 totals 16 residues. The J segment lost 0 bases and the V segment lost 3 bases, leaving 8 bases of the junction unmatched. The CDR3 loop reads CASSWASGLASYEQYF. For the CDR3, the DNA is TGCGCCAGCAGCTGGGCTAGCGGGTTGGCCTCCTACGAGCAGTACTTC. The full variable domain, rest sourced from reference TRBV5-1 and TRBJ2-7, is KAGVTQTPRYLIKTRGQQVTLSCSPISGHRSVSWYQQTPGQGLQFLFEYFSETQRNKGNFPGRFSGRQFSNSRSEMNVSTLELGDSALYLCASSWASGLASYEQYFGPGTRLTVT.

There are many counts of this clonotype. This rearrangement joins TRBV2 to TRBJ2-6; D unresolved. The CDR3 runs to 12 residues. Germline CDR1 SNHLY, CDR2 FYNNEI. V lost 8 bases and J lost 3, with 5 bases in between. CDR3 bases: TGTGCCAGCTCAGGTGGGGCCAACGTCCTGACTTTC. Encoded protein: CASSGGANVLTF.

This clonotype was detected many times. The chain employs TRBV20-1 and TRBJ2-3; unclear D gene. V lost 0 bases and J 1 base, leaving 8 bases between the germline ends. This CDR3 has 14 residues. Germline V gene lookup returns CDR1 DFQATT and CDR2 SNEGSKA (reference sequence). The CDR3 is CSARDESGTDTQYF. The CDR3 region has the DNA TGCAGTGCTAGAGATGAGAGCGGCACAGATACGCAGTATTTT.

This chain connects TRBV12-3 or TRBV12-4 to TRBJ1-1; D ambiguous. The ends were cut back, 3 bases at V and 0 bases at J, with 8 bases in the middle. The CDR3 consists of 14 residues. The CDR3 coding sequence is TGTGCCAGCAGTTTCGGGATTATGAACACTGAAGCTTTCTTT. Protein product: CASSFGIMNTEAFF.

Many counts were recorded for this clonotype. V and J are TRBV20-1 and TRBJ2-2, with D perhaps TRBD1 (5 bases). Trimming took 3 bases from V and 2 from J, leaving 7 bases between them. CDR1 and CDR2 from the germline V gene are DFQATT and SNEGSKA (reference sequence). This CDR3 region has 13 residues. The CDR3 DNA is TGCAGTGCTAGGACAGTTAACACCGGGGAGCTGTTTTTT. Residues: CSARTVNTGELFF.

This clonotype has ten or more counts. The CDR3 DNA follows: TGCAGTGCTAGATCGACAGGGGACGAAAAACTGTTTTTT. It is translated as CSARSTGDEKLFF. This chain uses TRBV20-1 with TRBJ1-4, with 8 nucleotides matching TRBD1. Germline-derived CDR1 and CDR2 are DFQATT and SNEGSKA (reference sequence). V shed 2 bases and J 8 bases; nucleotides not matched to a gene: 4. The CDR3 extends over 13 amino acids.

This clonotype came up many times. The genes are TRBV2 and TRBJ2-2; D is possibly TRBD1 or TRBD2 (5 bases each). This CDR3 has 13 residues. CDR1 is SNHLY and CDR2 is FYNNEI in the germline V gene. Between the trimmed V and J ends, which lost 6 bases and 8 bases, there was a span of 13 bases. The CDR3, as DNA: TGTGCCAGCAGCCTAGGGGACCTGGGGGAGCTGTTTTTT. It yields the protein CASSLGDLGELFF.

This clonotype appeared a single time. CDR3 residues: CASSPSGVDTGELFF. As DNA, the CDR3 is TGTGCCAGCAGCCCCAGCGGTGTAGACACCGGGGAGCTGTTTTTT. The chain links TRBV11-1 to TRBJ2-2; D perhaps matches TRBD2 (5 bases). Trimming shortened V by 5 bases and J by 3 bases, and 13 bases separated the two germline ends. The CDR3 is 15 amino acids. The germline gives CDR1 SGHAT, CDR2 FQDESV (reference sequence).

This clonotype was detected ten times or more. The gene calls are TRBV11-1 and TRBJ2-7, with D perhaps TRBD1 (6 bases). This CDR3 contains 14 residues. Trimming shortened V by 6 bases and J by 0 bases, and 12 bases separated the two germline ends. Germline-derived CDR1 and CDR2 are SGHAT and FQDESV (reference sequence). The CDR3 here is CASRVDRHSYEQYF. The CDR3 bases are TGTGCCAGCAGAGTGGACAGACACTCCTACGAGCAGTACTTC.

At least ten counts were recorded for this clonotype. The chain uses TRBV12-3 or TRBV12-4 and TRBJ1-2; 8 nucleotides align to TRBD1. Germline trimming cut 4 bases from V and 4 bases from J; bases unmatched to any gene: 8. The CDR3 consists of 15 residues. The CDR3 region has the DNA TGTGCCAGCAGTTACGGGGGACAGGCTATCTATGGCTACACCTTC. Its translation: CASSYGGQAIYGYTF.

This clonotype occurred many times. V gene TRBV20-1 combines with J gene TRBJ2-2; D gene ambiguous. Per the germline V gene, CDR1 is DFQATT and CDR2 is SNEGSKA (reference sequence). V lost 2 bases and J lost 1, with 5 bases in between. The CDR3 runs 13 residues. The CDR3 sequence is CSARIGNTGELFF. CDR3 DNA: TGCAGTGCTAGAATCGGGAACACCGGGGAGCTGTTTTTT.

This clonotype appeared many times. CDR3 sequence (DNA): TGCAGTGCTAGGGGGGACGATGAGCAGTTCTTC. This gives the protein CSARGDDEQFF. The J gene is TRBJ2-1, the V gene TRBV20-1, with D possibly called TRBD1 or TRBD2 (5 bases each). CDR1 and CDR2 (germline): DFQATT, SNEGSKA (reference sequence). This CDR3 is built from 11 residues. Trimming removed 3 bases at V and 8 bases at J, with 8 bases between.

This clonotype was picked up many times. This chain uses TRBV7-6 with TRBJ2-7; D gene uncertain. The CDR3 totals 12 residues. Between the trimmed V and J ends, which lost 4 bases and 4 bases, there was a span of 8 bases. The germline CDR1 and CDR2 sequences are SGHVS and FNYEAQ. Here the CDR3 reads CASSSAQYEQYF. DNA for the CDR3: TGTGCCAGCAGCTCAGCCCAGTACGAGCAGTACTTC.

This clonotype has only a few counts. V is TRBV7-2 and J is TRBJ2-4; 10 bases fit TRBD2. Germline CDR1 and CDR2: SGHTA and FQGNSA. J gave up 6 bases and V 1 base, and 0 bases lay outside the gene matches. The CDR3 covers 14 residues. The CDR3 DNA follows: TGTGCCAGCAGCTTAGTAGCGGGGGGAAACATTCAGTACTTC. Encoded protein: CASSLVAGGNIQYF. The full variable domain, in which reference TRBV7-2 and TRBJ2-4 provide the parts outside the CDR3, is GAGVSQSPSNKVTEKGKDVELRCDPISGHTALYWYRQSLGQGLEFLIYFQGNSAPDKSGLPSDRFSAERTGGSVSTLTIQRTQQEDSAVYLCASSLVAGGNIQYFGAGTRLSVL.

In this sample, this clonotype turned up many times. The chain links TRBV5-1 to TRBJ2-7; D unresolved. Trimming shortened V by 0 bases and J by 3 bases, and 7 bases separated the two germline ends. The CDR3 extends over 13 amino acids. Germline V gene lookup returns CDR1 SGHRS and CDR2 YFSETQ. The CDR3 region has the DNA TGCGCCAGCAGCTTGGAAAGTCACTACGAGCAGTACTTC. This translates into CASSLESHYEQYF.

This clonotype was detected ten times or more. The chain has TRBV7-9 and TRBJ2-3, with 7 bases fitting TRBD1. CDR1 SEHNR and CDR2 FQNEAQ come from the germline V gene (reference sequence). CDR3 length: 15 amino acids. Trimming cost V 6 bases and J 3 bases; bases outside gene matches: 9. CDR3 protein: CASSRQGTLTDTQYF. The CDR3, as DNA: TGTGCCAGCAGTCGACAGGGTACTTTGACAGATACGCAGTATTTT.

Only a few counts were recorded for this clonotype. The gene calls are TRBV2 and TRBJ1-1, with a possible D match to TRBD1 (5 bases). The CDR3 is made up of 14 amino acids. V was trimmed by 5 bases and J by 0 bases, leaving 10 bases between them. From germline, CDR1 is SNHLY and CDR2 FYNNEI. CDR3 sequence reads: CASSKGSLNTEAFF. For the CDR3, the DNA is TGTGCCAGCAGTAAGGGGTCCTTGAACACTGAAGCTTTCTTT.

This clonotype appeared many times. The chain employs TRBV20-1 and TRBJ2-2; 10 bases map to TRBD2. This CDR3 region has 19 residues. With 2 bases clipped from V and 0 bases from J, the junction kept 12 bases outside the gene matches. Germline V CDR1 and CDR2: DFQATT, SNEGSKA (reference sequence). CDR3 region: CSARPGWGSGRPNTGELFF. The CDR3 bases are TGCAGTGCTAGACCTGGCTGGGGTAGCGGGAGGCCGAACACCGGGGAGCTGTTTTTT.